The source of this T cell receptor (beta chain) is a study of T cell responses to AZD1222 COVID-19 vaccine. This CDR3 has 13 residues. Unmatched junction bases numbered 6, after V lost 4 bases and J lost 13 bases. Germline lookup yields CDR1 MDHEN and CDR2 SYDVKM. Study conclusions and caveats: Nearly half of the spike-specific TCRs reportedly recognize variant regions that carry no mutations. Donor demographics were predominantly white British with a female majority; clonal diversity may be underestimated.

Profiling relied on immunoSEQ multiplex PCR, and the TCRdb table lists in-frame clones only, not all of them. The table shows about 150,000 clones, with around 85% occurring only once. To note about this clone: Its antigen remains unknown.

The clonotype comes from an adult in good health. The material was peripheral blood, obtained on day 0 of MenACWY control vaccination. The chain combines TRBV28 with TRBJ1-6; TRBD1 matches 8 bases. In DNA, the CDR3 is TGTGCCAGCAGTTCGCTCGCAGGGGGCCCCCTCCACTTT. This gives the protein CASSSLAGGPLHF.